The rows below give T cell receptor beta chains drawn from one sample of a study of blood T cells in healthy people across ages. From the 5' RACE reads, TCRdb called clonotypes with MiXCR, one entry per CDR3 protein. The table lists 700,000 to 900,000 distinct CDR3 sequences, less than 70% of them singletons, with roughly 37% in the top ten. Sequencing was performed on blood. The receptor source for this set is an elderly man in good health. Both conserved end residues are part of each CDR3. The order of the fields is J gene, clone size, D gene, V gene, CDR3 DNA, CDR3 protein. A D gene is named only where the DNA matches it firmly. Part of the rows lack a size; the others show once, few, many or a class for expanded clones.

>TRBJ2-7|few|TRBD2|TRBV5-1
TGCGCCAGCAGTTCCGGACTAGCGGGAGGAAACCAACCAACCTACGAGCAGTACTTC
CASSSGLAGGNQPTYEQYF
>TRBJ2-3|few|TRBD2|TRBV3-1
TGTGCCAGCAGCCAAGCGGGAGGGTCCACAGATACGCAGTATTTT
CASSQAGGSTDTQYF
>TRBJ1-6|.|.|TRBV6-5
TGTGCCAGCAGTTACCTACCCCGGGTCAGGAGCTCCTATAATTCACCCCTCCACTTT
CASSYLPRVRSSYNSPLHF
>TRBJ1-6|few|TRBD1|TRBV7-9
TGTGCCAGCAGCTTTCAGACAGGGGATAATTCACCCCTCCACTTT
CASSFQTGDNSPLHF
>TRBJ2-7|.|.|TRBV5-1
TGCGCCAGCAGCTTGTCCCCCGGGTCTCCCCTCTACGAGCAGTACTTC
CASSLSPGSPLYEQYF
>TRBJ2-4|few|.|TRBV9
TGTGCCAGCAGCGTAGTAGTCGCCCCCCGGTCGGAGGAGCAGTACTTC
CASSVVVAPRSEEQYF
>TRBJ2-7|.|.|TRBV6-1
TGTGCCAGCAGTGAACAACGTGGACAGCCCTACGAGCAGTACTTC
CASSEQRGQPYEQYF
>TRBJ2-7|.|.|TRBV6-1
TGTGCCAGCAGTGAAGCGCTAGGTGGGATTCACTCCTACGAGCAGTACTTC
CASSEALGGIHSYEQYF
>TRBJ2-7|.|.|TRBV2
TGTGCCAGCAGTGTAGGGTTGAGGTCCTACGAGCAGTACTTC
CASSVGLRSYEQYF
>TRBJ1-2|few|.|TRBV6-6
TGTGCCAGCACCCTACACAGGGCAAGCGGCTACACCTTC
CASTLHRASGYTF
>TRBJ2-3|.|.|TRBV7-2
TGTGCCAGCCGGGACAATCTTGGAAGACTGGGTGGAGATACGCAGTATTTT
CASRDNLGRLGGDTQYF
>TRBJ2-1|.|TRBD1|TRBV6-2/TRBV6-3
TGTGCCAGCAGACGGACAGGGATCGATGAGCAGTTCTTC
CASRRTGIDEQFF
>TRBJ1-1|few|.|TRBV7-2
TGTGCCAGCAGCTTAGACCCAGGGGCTGAAGCTTTCTTT
CASSLDPGAEAFF
>TRBJ2-7|few|.|TRBV7-6
TGTGCCAGCAGCGACCTACCCCGGGACAAGTATAACGAGCAGTACTTC
CASSDLPRDKYNEQYF
>TRBJ1-2|few|.|TRBV6-4
TGTGCCAGCAGTGGCAGGATCATGGACTATGGCTACACCTTC
CASSGRIMDYGYTF
>TRBJ2-3|few|.|TRBV20-1
TGCAGTGCTAGAAAACAGGGCACAGATACGCAGTATTTT
CSARKQGTDTQYF
>TRBJ1-2|.|TRBD1|TRBV2
TGTGCCAGCACCCGGACAGGGAACAACTATGGCTACACCTTC
CASTRTGNNYGYTF
>TRBJ1-6|.|.|TRBV20-1
TGCAGTGCTAGATTCGGAGGGACGGGATCACCCCTCCACTTT
CSARFGGTGSPLHF
>TRBJ1-2|.|.|TRBV5-1
TGCGCCAGCAGCTTGGCCGGCGGAGCTGGCTACACCTTC
CASSLAGGAGYTF
>TRBJ2-1|.|.|TRBV20-1
TGCAGTGCTAGAAAGGTCAATGAGCAGTTCTTC
CSARKVNEQFF
>TRBJ2-5|few|.|TRBV12-3/TRBV12-4
TGTGCCAGCAGTCACCGACAAGAGACCCAGTACTTC
CASSHRQETQYF
>TRBJ2-4|.|.|TRBV5-1
TGCGCCAGCAGCTTAAGATCACGACGGGACATTCAGTACTTC
CASSLRSRRDIQYF
>TRBJ2-3|few|.|TRBV7-2
TGTGCCAGCAGCTTAGTTGCGGCGACAGATACGCAGTATTTT
CASSLVAATDTQYF